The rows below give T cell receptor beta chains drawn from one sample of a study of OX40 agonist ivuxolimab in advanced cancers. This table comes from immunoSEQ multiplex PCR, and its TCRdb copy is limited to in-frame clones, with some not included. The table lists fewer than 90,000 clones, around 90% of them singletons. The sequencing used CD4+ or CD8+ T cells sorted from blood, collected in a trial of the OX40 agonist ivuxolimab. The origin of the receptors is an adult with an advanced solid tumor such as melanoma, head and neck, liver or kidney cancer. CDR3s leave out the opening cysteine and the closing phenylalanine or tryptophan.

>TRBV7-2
ASRSRSENTIY
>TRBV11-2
ASSLAGGLNEQF
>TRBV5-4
ASSSRGTETQY
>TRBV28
ASRTNRGETQY
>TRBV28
ASTAVGGRNNEQF
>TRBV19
ASSDSPLATHEQY
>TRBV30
AWSSLGNTEAF
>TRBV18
ASSPWDRGKTEAF
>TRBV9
ASSGTGGSGEKLF
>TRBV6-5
ASSYSGERQPQH
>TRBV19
ASSLPPRFSYEQY
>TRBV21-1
ASSRGSSYNSPLH
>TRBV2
ASSERGYTQY
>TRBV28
ASREGGDYGYT
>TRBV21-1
ASSNKPAGLGYNEQF
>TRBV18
ASSSLAGTYEQY
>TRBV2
ASSEAGTGFSPLH
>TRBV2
ASRGQGHYNEQF
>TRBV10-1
ASSDHGYTDTQY
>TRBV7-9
ASSVRDPSTDTQY
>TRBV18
ASSPELKNIQY
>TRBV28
ASRSTRRQPQH
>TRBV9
ASSVGTSVPYNEQF
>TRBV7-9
ASSPRTGGQPQH
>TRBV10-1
AVQDSSGNTIY
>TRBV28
ASTISNEQF
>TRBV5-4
ASAAARGTDTQY
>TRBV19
ASSIESRTEQY
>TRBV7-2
ASSPWGQMGYGYT
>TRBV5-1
ASALASGPGETQY
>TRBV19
ASSILGPEGETQY
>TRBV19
ASSIRGDLQETQY